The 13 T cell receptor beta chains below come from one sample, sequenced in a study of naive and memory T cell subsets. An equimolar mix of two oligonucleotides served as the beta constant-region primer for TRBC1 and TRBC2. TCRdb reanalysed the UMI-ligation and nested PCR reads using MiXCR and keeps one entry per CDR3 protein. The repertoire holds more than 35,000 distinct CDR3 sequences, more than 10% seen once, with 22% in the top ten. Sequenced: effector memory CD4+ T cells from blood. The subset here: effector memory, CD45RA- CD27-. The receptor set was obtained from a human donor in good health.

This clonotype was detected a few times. CDR3 region: CAWRRGRGGYNEQFF. CDR3 DNA sequence: TGTGCCTGGAGGAGAGGACGGGGGGGATACAATGAGCAGTTCTTC. The V call is TRBV30, the J call TRBJ2-1, with 8 bases fitting TRBD2. Germline V gene sequence: CDR1 GTSNPN, CDR2 SVGIG (reference sequence). This CDR3 has 15 residues. The J segment lost 4 bases and the V segment lost 3 bases, leaving 8 bases of the junction unmatched. The whole variable domain, filled in from reference TRBV30 and TRBJ2-1, reads SQTIHQWPATLVQPVGSPLSLECTVEGTSNPNLYWYRQAAGRGLQLLFYSVGIGQISSEVPQNLSASRPQDRQFILSSKKLLLSDSGFYLCAWRRGRGGYNEQFFGPGTRLTVL.

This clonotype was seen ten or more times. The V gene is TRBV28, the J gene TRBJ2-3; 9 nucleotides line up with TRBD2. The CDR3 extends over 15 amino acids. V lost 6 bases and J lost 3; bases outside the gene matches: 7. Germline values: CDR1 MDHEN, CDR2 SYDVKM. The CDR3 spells CASSLTSGLTDTQYF. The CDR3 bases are TGTGCCAGCAGCCTCACTAGCGGGCTAACAGATACGCAGTATTTT.

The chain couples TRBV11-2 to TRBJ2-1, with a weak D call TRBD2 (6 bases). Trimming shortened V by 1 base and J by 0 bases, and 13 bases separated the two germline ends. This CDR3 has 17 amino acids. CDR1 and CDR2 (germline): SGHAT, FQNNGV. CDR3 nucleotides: TGTGCCAGCAGCTTAGTCGGAGGGTCAGTCTCCTACAATGAGCAGTTCTTC. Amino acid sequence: CASSLVGGSVSYNEQFF.

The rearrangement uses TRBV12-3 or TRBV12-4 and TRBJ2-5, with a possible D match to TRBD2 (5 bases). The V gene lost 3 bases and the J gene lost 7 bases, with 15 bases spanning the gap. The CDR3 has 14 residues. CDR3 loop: CASSLWELGMTQYF. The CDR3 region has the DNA TGTGCCAGCAGTTTGTGGGAGTTGGGGATGACCCAGTACTTC.

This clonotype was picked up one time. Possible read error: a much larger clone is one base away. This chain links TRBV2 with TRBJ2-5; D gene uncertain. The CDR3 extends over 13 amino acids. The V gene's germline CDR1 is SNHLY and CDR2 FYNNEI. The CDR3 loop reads CASELEREDTQYF. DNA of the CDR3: TGTGCCAGCGAGCTGGAGAGAGAAGATACCCAGTACTTC. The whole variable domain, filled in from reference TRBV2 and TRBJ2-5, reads EPEVTQTPSHQVTQMGQEVILRCVPISNHLYFYWYRQILGQKVEFLVSFYNNEISEKSEIFDDQFSVERPDGSNFTLKIRSTKLEDSAMYFCASELEREDTQYFGPGTRLLVL.

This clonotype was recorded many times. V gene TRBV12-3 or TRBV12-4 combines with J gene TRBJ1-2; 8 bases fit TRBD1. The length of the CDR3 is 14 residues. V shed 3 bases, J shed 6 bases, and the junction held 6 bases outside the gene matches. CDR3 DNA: TGTGCCAGCAGTTTCGAGGACAGGGCCCATGGCTACACCTTC. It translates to CASSFEDRAHGYTF.

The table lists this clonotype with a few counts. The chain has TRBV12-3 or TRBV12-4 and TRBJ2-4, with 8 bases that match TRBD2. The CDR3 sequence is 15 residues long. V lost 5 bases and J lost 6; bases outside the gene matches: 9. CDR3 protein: CASSRTAGGRNIQYF. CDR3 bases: TGTGCCAGCAGTCGTACGGCGGGGGGAAGAAACATTCAGTACTTC.

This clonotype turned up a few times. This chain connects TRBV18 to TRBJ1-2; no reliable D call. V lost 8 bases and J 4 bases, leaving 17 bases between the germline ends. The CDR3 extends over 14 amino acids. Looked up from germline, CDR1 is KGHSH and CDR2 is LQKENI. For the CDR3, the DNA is TGTGCCAGCCAAAGCATCGGTACCGCCTATGGCTACACCTTC. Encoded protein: CASQSIGTAYGYTF.

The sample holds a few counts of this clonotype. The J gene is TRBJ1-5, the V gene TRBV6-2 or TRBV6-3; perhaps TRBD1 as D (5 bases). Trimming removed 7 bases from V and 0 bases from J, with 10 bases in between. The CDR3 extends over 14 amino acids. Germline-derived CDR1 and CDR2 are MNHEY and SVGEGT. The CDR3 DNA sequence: TGTGCCAGCAAATTAGGGGTTAGCAATCAGCCCCAGCATTTT. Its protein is CASKLGVSNQPQHF.

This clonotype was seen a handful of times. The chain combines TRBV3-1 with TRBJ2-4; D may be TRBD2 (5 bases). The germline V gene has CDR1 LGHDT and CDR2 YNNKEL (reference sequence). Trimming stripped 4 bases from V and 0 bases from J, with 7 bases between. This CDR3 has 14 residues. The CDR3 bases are TGTGCCAGCAGCCTAGCGTTAGCCAAAAACATTCAGTACTTC. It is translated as CASSLALAKNIQYF.

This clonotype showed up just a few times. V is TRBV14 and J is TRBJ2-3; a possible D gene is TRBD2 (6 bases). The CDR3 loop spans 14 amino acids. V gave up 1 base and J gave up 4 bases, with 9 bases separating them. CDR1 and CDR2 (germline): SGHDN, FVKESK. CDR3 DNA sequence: TGTGCCAGCAGCCAAGGGGGGGACGCAGATACGCAGTATTTT. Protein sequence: CASSQGGDADTQYF.

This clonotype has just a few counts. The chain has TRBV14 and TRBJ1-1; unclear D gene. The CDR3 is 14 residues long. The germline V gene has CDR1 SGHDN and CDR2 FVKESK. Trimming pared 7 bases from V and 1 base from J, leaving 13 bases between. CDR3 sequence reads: CASTTSRWNTEAFF. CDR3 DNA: TGTGCCAGCACCACCTCCAGGTGGAACACTGAAGCTTTCTTT.

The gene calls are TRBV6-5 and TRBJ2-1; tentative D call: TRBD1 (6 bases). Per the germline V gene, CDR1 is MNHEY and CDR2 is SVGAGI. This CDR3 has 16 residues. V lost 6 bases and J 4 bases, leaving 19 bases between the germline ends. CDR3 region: CASRARGGQQYNEQFF. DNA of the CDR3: TGTGCCAGCAGAGCCCGGGGTGGACAGCAGTACAATGAGCAGTTCTTC.